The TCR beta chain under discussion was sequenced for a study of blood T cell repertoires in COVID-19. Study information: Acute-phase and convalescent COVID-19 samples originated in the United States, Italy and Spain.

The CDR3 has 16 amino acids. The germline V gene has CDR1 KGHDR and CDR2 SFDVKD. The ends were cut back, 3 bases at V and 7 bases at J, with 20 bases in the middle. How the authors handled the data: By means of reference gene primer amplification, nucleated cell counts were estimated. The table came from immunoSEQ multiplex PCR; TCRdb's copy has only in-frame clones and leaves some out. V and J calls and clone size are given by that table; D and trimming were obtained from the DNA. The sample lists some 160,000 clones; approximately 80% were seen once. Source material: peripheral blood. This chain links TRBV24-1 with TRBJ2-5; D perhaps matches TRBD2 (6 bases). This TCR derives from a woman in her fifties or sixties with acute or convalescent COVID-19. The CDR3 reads CATSDPGDPGYVTQYF. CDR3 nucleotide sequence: TGTGCCACCAGTGATCCGGGGGACCCCGGGTACGTGACCCAGTACTTC.